Listed here are 10 T cell receptor beta chains from one sample, sequenced in a study of shared clonotypes between healthy human individuals. TCRdb keeps only in-frame clones here, not all; method: immunoSEQ multiplex PCR. This repertoire shows a few hundred thousand clones, 75% to 80% found once; its top ten account for approximately 12%. Sequenced material: PBMCs. The receptors shown here come from a woman in her forties in good health. Some clones in this sample may be carry-over from other donors' samples.

This clone was counted many times. V and J are TRBV7-2 and TRBJ1-1; possibly TRBD1 for D (5 bases). The CDR3 length is 12 residues. V was shortened by 5 bases and J by 10 bases, with 14 bases between the two germline ends. In germline, CDR1 is SGHTA, CDR2 FQGNSA. The CDR3 here is CASSDQGLGAFF. The CDR3 DNA reads as TGTGCCAGCAGCGATCAGGGACTCGGAGCTTTCTTT.

The gene calls are TRBV5-1 and TRBJ2-7, with 8 bases that match TRBD1. The CDR3 is 16 residues long. Germline assignment: CDR1 SGHRS and CDR2 YFSETQ. V gave up 4 bases and J gave up 6 bases; unmatched junction bases: 15. The CDR3 DNA reads TGCGCCAGCAGCAGAAGGACAGGGACCAAGGCGAGCGAGCAGTACTTC. Translated: CASSRRTGTKASEQYF.

This chain connects TRBV6-5 to TRBJ1-2; 7 bases are a match to TRBD1. This CDR3 is 16 amino acids long. CDR1 MNHEY and CDR2 SVGAGI come from the germline V gene. Losses at the gene ends were 0 bases for V and 0 bases for J; bases not matched to a gene: 4. The CDR3 reads CASSYSQGDSNYGYTF. The CDR3 bases are TGTGCCAGCAGTTACTCCCAGGGGGACTCTAACTATGGCTACACCTTC.

This CDR3 is CASSEGRISQPQHF. CDR3 sequence (DNA): TGTGCCAGCAGTGAAGGGAGGATTAGTCAGCCCCAGCATTTT. The chain employs TRBV6-1 and TRBJ1-5; D ambiguous. Trimming stripped 1 base from V and 6 bases from J, with 10 bases between. Germline assignment: CDR1 MNHNS and CDR2 SASEGT. The CDR3 consists of 14 residues.

This clone appeared a single time. CDR3 nucleotide sequence: TGTGCCAGCCGTCTAGGAACTACCGAGCAGTACTTC. Protein: CASRLGTTEQYF. This chain joins TRBV6-5 and TRBJ2-7, with unresolved D. This CDR3 is 12 amino acids long. Trimming stripped 8 bases from V and 6 bases from J, with 14 bases between. Germline CDR1 and CDR2: MNHEY and SVGAGI.

The chain has TRBV7-2 and TRBJ2-7, with a possible D match to TRBD1 (7 bases). The CDR3 spans 15 residues. With 1 base removed from V and 3 bases from J, the gap between germline ends came to 13 bases. Germline values: CDR1 SGHTA, CDR2 FQGNSA. CDR3 DNA sequence: TGTGCCAGCAGCTTAGTCCCAGGGGGGATCTACGAGCAGTACTTC. It codes for CASSLVPGGIYEQYF.

This chain uses TRBV7-3 with TRBJ1-2, with TRBD1 identical over 8 bases. The germline V gene has CDR1 SGHTA and CDR2 FQGTGA. The CDR3 runs to 13 residues. The V segment lost 11 bases and the J segment 6 bases; nucleotides outside the gene matches: 11. The CDR3 here is CAGTRTGQNGYTF. The CDR3 bases are TGTGCCGGCACCCGGACAGGGCAAAATGGCTACACCTTC.

The chain links TRBV6-1 to TRBJ2-1; possibly TRBD2 for D (7 bases). In germline, CDR1 is MNHNS, CDR2 SASEGT. Trimming left V 7 bases short and J 8 bases short, with 15 bases between. The CDR3 loop spans 13 amino acids. CDR3: CASKWGGRDEQFF. CDR3 nucleotides: TGTGCCAGCAAGTGGGGGGGGCGCGATGAGCAGTTCTTC.

The chain joins TRBV6-5 to TRBJ2-2; perhaps TRBD1 as D (6 bases). Germline V gene lookup returns CDR1 MNHEY and CDR2 SVGAGI. This CDR3 has 15 amino acids. Trimming removed 5 bases at V and 1 base at J, with 11 bases between. CDR3 coding DNA: TGTGCCAGCAGTGCCGGGACACTGAACACCGGGGAGCTGTTTTTT. Translated, it gives CASSAGTLNTGELFF.

This clone was seen a single time. This chain joins TRBV6-7 and TRBJ1-5, with D possibly being TRBD1 (6 bases). TRBV6-7 is labeled an ORF, and its function is uncertain. The CDR3 totals 15 residues. Trimming removed 1 base from V and 7 bases from J, with 14 bases in between. CDR3: CASSYFTGLRQPQHF. The DNA for the CDR3 is TGTGCCAGCAGTTACTTTACAGGGTTACGGCAGCCCCAGCATTTT.